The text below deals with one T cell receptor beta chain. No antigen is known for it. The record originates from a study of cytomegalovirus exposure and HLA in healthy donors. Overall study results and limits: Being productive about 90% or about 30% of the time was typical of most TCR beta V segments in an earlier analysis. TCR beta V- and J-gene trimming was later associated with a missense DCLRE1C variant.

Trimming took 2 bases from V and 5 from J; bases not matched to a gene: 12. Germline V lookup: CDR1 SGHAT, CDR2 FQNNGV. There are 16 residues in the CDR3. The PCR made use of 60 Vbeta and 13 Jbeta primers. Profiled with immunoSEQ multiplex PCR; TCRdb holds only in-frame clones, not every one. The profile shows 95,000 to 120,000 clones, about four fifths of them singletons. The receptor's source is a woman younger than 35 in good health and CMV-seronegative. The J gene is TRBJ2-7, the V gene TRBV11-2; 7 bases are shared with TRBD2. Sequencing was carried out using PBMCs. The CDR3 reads CASSLWVLAGEDEQYF. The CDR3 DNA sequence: TGTGCCAGCAGCTTATGGGTTCTCGCGGGAGAGGACGAGCAGTACTTC.